This is a list of T cell receptor beta chains from one sample in a study of post-analysis software for immune sequencing data. Each CDR3 protein gets one entry after TCRdb re-called the PCR reads with MiXCR. The table has about 770,000 distinct CDR3 sequences, 46% seen once. Sequencing input: blood. The receptors were gathered from a girl between 10 and 17 years old with multiple sclerosis. The CDR3 runs from the conserved cysteine through the conserved F or W. D genes are given only for firm matches. Size is omitted from some rows. Given values are once, few, many or a class for expanded clones.

v_gene	j_gene	abundance	d_gene	CDR3nt	CDR3aa
TRBV7-2	TRBJ2-1	-	TRBD1	TGTGCCAGCAGACGTACGACAGGGGCCCATGAGCAGTTCTTC	CASRRTTGAHEQFF
TRBV18	TRBJ1-1	once	-	TGTGCCAGCTCACGTGGGGGGTCCACTGAAGCTTTCTTT	CASSRGGSTEAFF
TRBV10-3	TRBJ1-2	few	-	TGTGCCATCAGTGTTGGTCAGGGCAGTTCTGGCTACACCTTC	CAISVGQGSSGYTF
TRBV20-1	TRBJ2-7	few	TRBD1	TGCAGTGCTAGGTACGGACAGGGCACCGTCTACGAGCAGTACTTC	CSARYGQGTVYEQYF
TRBV9	TRBJ2-7	-	-	TGTGCCAGCAGCGTAGGAGGATTGAGCGAGCAGTACTTC	CASSVGGLSEQYF
TRBV5-1	TRBJ2-7	once	TRBD1	TGCGCCAGCAGCTTACATTGGCAGGGGGCATTCAATGAGCAGTACTTC	CASSLHWQGAFNEQYF
TRBV6-2/TRBV6-3	TRBJ1-2	few	-	TGTGCCAGCAACCCGGACGGGGACTATGGCTACACCTTC	CASNPDGDYGYTF
TRBV20-1	TRBJ2-1	-	-	TGCAGTCCCGGACAGTTCTCCTACAATGAGCAGTTCTTC	CSPGQFSYNEQFF
TRBV6-6	TRBJ2-5	once	-	TGTGCCAGCAGTTCTCGGCCCCAAGAGACCCGGTACTTC	CASSSRPQETRYF
TRBV20-1	TRBJ2-1	-	TRBD2	TGCAGTGCTAGAGCGGGGAGTAGCGGGAGGGCCCCCAATGAGCAGTTCTTC	CSARAGSSGRAPNEQFF
TRBV27	TRBJ2-5	few	TRBD2	TGTGCCAGCAGTTTATGGGGAGCGGGGGAGACCCAGTACTTC	CASSLWGAGETQYF
TRBV5-1	TRBJ2-7	few	-	TGCGCCAGCAGCCCTGATTGGTCTTACGAGCAGTACTTC	CASSPDWSYEQYF
TRBV21-1	TRBJ2-2	-	-	TGTGCCTGGCTTACCCTCAGGGCGGGAAGGAAGACCGGGGAGCTGTTTTTT	CAWLTLRAGRKTGELFF
TRBV29-1	TRBJ2-2	few	-	TGCAGCGTTACGTCCGGGACCGGGGAGCTGTTTTTT	CSVTSGTGELFF
TRBV7-6	TRBJ2-5	-	TRBD2	TGTGCCAGCAGCCCGACTCGCGGGGGAATTTCTGTTGGGACCCAGTACTTC	CASSPTRGGISVGTQYF
TRBV20-1	TRBJ2-3	-	TRBD2	TGCAGTGCTGGGGAGGGAACAACTAGCACAGATACGCAGTATTTT	CSAGEGTTSTDTQYF
TRBV30	TRBJ2-2	-	-	TGTGCCTGGAGTGTGCGGGGCGCGAACACCGGGGAGCTGTTTTTT	CAWSVRGANTGELFF
TRBV27	TRBJ2-7	few	TRBD2	TGTGCCAGCAGTTCTAGCGGGAGATCCTACGAGCAGTACTTC	CASSSSGRSYEQYF
TRBV7-3	TRBJ2-1	-	TRBD2	TGTGCCAGCAGCCGGCGGGGGTCCCGCGATGAGCAGTTCTTC	CASSRRGSRDEQFF
TRBV3-1	TRBJ2-1	few	-	TGTGCCAGCAGCCCCAAGGACGGGAGCTCCTACAATGAGCAGTTCTTC	CASSPKDGSSYNEQFF
TRBV6-5	TRBJ1-1	few	-	TGTGCCAGCAGTTACTCTACGGCGAACACTGAAGCTTTCTTT	CASSYSTANTEAFF
TRBV12-3/TRBV12-4	TRBJ1-2	-	TRBD1	TGTGCCAGCAGTCCCCGGACAGGGGTTAACTATGGCTACACCTTC	CASSPRTGVNYGYTF
TRBV7-8	TRBJ2-1	-	-	TGTGCCAGCAGCTTAGCGCGGTTCCCAGGGCGCGATGAGCAGTTCTTC	CASSLARFPGRDEQFF